This T cell receptor (beta chain) was recovered during a study of cytomegalovirus exposure and HLA in healthy donors. Regarding the study as a whole: Earlier results showed most TCR beta V segments being productive about 90% or about 30% of the time. Accurate predictions that matched the HLA-A and HLA-B alleles of most subjects were reportedly made from TCR beta sequences.

With regard to this clone: Its antigen is as yet unknown.

PCR primers comprised 60 Vbeta and 13 Jbeta primers. The table came from immunoSEQ multiplex PCR; TCRdb's copy has only in-frame clones and leaves some out. The sample consists of under 140,000 clones, 75% to 90% of them appearing once. There are 14 residues in the CDR3. V shed 2 bases and J shed 4 bases, with 10 bases lying between them. Germline CDR1 MNHEY, CDR2 SVGAGI. The receptor's source is a man aged 35 to 55 in good health and CMV-seronegative. The specimen sequenced was PBMCs. This chain connects TRBV6-5 to TRBJ2-3, with D unresolved. The CDR3 DNA reads TGTGCCAGCAGTTACGACTTGGTGGCAGATACGCAGTATTTT. Its protein product is CASSYDLVADTQYF.